Listed here is a single TCR beta chain. The antigen is undetermined. The source of the sample is a study of blood T cells in healthy people across ages. Study at large: About one barcoded beta molecule per two T cells was the capture yield of template switching. Study-level results: Shifts in expanded clonotypes may have been confounded by donor CMV status, which was unknown.

Total RNA was isolated from each sample in quantities of at least 5.5 micrograms. For the second PCR, which ran for about 6 to 11 cycles, a sample-barcoded 5' primer and a J-beta primer mix were used. Every sample gave at least 2.5 million paired-end reads containing CDR3. TCRdb processed the 5' RACE reads anew with MiXCR; each CDR3 protein has one entry. The table has about 1.4 million distinct CDR3 sequences, 59% seen once. The TCR sequence derives from a man in his late teens or twenties in good health. The specimen sequenced was blood.

The CDR3 DNA follows: TGTGCCAGCAAGCGGGCGATGGAGACCCAGTACTTC. Translation: CASKRAMETQYF. The chain carries TRBV3-1 and TRBJ2-4; TRBD2 is a possible D gene (6 bases). The closer fit of TRBJ2-5 to the DNA end suggests the J call may be wrong. The CDR3 is 12 amino acids. Per the germline V gene, CDR1 is LGHDT and CDR2 is YNNKEL (reference sequence).